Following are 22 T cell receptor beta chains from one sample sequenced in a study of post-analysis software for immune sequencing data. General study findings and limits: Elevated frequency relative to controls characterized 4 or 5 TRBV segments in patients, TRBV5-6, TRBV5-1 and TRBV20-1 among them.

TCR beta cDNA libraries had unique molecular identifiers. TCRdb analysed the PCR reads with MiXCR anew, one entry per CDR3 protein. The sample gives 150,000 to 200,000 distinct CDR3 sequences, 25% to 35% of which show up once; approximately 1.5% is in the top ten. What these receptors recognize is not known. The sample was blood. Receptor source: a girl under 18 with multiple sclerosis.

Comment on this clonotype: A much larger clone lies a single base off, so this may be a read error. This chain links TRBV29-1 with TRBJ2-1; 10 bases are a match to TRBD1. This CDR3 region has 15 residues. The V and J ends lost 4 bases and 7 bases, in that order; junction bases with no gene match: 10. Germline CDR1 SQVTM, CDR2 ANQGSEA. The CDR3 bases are TGCAGCGTTGGCTCTTCCGGGACAGGGGTGAATGAGCAGTTCTTC. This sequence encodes CSVGSSGTGVNEQFF.

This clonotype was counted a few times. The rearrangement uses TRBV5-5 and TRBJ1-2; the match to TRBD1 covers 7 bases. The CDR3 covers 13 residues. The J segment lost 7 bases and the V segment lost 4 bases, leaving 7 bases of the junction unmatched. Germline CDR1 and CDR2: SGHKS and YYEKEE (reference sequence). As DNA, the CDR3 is TGTGCCAGCAGCCAAGGGGGCGGCTCTGGCTACACCTTC. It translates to CASSQGGGSGYTF.

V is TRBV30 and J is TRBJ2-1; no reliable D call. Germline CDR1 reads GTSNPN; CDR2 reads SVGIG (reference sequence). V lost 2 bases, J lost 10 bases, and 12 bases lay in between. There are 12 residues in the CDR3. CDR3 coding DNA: TGTGCCTGGAGTCTGAATTGGGCAGAGCAGTTCTTC. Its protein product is CAWSLNWAEQFF.

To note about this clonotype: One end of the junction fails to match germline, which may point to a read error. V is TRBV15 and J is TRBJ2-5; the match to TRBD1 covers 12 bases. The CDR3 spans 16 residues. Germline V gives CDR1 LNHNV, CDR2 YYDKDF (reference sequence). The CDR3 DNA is TGTGCCACCAGCAGAGATGGGACAGGGGGCGGAGAGGCCCAGTACTTC. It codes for CATSRDGTGGGEAQYF. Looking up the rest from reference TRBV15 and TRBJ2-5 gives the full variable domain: DAMVIQNPRYQVTQFGKPVTLSCSQTLNHNVMYWYQQKSSQAPKLLFHYYDKDFNNEADTPDNFQSRRPNTSFCFLDIRSPGLGDTAMYLCATSRDGTGGGEAQYFGPGTRLLVL.

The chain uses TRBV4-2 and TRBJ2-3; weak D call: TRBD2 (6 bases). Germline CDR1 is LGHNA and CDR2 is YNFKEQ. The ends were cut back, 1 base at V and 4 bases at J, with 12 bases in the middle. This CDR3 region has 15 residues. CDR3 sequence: CASSQVTGEADTQYF. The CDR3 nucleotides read TGTGCCAGCAGCCAAGTTACGGGAGAAGCAGATACGCAGTATTTT.

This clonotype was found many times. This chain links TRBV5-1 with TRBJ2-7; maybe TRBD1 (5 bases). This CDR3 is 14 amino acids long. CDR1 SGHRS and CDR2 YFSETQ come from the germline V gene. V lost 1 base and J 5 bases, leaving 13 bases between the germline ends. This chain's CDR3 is CASSLFPGRDEQYF. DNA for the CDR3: TGCGCCAGCAGCTTGTTTCCAGGGCGCGACGAGCAGTACTTC.

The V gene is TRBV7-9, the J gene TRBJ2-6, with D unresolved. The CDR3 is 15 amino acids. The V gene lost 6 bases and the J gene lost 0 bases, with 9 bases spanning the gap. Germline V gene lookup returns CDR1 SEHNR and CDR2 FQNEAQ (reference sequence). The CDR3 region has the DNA TGTGCCAGCAGAAACGGTCACTCTGGGGCCAACGTCCTGACTTTC. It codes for CASRNGHSGANVLTF.

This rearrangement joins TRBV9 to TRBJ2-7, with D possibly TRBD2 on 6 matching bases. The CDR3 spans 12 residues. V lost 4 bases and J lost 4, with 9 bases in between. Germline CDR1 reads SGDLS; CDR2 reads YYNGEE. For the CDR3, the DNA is TGTGCCAGCAGCCCCAGCGGGTACGAGCAGTACTTC. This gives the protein CASSPSGYEQYF.

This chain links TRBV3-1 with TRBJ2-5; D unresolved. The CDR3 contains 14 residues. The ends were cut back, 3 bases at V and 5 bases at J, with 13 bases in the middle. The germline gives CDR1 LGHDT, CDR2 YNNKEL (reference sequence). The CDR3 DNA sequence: TGTGCCAGCAGCCAGGGCGTCCCTGGGGAGACCCAGTACTTC. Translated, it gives CASSQGVPGETQYF.

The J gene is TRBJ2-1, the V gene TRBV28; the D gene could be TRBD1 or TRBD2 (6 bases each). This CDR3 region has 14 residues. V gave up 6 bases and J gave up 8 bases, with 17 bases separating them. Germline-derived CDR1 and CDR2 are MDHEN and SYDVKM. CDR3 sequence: CASRVAGGGDEQFF. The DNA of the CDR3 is TGTGCCAGCAGGGTTGCCGGGGGCGGCGATGAGCAGTTCTTC. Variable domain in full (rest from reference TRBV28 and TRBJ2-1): DVKVTQSSRYLVKRTGEKVFLECVQDMDHENMFWYRQDPGLGLRLIYFSYDVKMKEKGDIPEGYSVSREKKERFSLILESASTNQTSMYLCASRVAGGGDEQFFGPGTRLTVL.

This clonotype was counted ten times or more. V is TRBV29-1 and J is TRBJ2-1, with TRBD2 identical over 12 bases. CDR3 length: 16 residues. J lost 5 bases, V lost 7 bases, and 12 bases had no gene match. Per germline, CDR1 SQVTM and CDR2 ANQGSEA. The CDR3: CSAGNQLAGGNNEQFF. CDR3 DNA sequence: TGCAGCGCCGGGAACCAACTAGCGGGAGGAAACAATGAGCAGTTCTTC.

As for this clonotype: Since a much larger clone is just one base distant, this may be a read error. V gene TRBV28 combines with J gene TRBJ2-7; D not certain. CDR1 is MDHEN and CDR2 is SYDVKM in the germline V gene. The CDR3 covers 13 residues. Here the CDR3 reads CACSLSMDYEQYF. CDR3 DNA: TGTGCCTGCAGTTTAAGTATGGATTACGAGCAGTACTTC.

The CDR3 DNA reads as TGTGCCAGCAGCCGCCGCCCCACTAGCGGGAGTACCCCCTCCTACAATGAGCAGTTCTTC. Protein: CASSRRPTSGSTPSYNEQFF. The chain links TRBV7-8 to TRBJ2-1; 11 nucleotides align to TRBD2. Germline assignment: CDR1 SGHVS and CDR2 FQNEAQ. The CDR3 spans 20 residues. V lost 5 bases, J lost 0 bases, and 15 bases stayed unmatched.

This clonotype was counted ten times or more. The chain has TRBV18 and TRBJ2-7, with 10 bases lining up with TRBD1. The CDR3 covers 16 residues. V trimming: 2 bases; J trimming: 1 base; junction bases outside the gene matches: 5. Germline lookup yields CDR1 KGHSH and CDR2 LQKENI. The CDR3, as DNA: TGTGCCAGCTCACCAATTGGGACAGGGGTTTCCTACGAGCAGTACTTC. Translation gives CASSPIGTGVSYEQYF.

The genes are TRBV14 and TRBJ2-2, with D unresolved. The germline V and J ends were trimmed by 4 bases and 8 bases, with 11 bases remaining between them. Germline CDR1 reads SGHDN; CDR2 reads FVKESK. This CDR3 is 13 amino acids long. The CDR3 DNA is TGTGCCAGCAGCCCGACTCCCCCGGGGGAGCTGTTTTTT. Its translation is CASSPTPPGELFF.

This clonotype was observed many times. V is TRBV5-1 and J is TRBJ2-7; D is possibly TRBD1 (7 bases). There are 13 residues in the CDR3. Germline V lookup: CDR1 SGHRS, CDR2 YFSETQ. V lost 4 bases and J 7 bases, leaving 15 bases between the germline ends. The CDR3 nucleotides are TGCGCCAGCAGCGGTAACAGGGGAGGTGAGCAGTACTTC. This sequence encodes CASSGNRGGEQYF. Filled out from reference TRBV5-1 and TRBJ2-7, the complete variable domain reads KAGVTQTPRYLIKTRGQQVTLSCSPISGHRSVSWYQQTPGQGLQFLFEYFSETQRNKGNFPGRFSGRQFSNSRSEMNVSTLELGDSALYLCASSGNRGGEQYFGPGTRLTVT.

The CDR3: CSAWETGSLPTQYF. The CDR3 DNA reads TGCAGTGCATGGGAGACAGGGTCCCTTCCTACGCAGTATTTT. The chain carries TRBV20-1 and TRBJ2-3, with TRBD1 identical over 7 bases. The CDR3 extends over 14 amino acids. V was clipped by 6 bases and J by 8 bases; unmatched bases: 14. CDR1 DFQATT and CDR2 SNEGSKA come from the germline V gene (reference sequence).

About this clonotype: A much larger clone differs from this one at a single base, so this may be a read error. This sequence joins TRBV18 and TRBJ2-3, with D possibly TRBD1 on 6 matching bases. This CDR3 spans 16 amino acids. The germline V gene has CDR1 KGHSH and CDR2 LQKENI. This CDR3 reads CASSPEIPGDTDMQYF. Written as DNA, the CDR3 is TGTGCCAGCTCACCAGAAATCCCCGGGGACACAGATATGCAGTATTTT.

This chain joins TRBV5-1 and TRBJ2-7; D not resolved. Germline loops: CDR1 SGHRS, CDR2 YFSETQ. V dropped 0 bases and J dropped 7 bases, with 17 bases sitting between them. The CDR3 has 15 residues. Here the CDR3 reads CASSLVQVSYNEQYF. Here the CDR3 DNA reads TGCGCCAGCAGCTTGGTCCAGGTCTCCTACAATGAGCAGTACTTC.

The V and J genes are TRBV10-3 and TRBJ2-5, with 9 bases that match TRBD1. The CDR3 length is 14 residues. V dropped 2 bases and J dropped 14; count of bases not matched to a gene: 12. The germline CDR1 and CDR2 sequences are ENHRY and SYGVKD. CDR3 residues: CAISEGQGFYEHYF. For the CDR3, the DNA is TGTGCCATCAGTGAGGGACAGGGGTTCTACGAGCACTACTTC.

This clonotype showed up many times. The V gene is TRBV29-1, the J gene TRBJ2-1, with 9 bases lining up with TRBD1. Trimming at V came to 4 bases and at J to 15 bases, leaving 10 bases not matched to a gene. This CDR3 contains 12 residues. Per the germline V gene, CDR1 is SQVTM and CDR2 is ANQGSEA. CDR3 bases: TGCAGCGTTGGGGACAGGGAGGGGATCCGGTTCTTC. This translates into CSVGDREGIRFF.

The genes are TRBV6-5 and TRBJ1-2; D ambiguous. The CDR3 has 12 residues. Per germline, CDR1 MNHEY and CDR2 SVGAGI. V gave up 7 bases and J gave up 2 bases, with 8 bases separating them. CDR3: CASKAHNYGYTF. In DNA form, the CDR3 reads TGTGCCAGCAAGGCTCACAACTATGGCTACACCTTC.